This passage covers 15 T cell receptor beta chains from one sample sequenced in a study of beta chain features in type 1 diabetes. Investigators reverse transcribed all isolated RNA, so they sequenced expressed TCRB transcripts. Produced via immunoSEQ multiplex PCR; TCRdb's table is partial and in-frame only. The sample has over 120,000 clones, under 11% seen once. The sequenced sample consisted of naive CD4+ T cells from blood. The receptors were sampled from a young man in good health.

The rearrangement uses TRBV10-3 and TRBJ2-1; D not certain. V dropped 5 bases and J dropped 3 bases, with 8 bases sitting between them. This CDR3 comprises 13 residues. Germline values: CDR1 ENHRY, CDR2 SYGVKD. The CDR3 is CAISNDIYNEQFF. The CDR3 DNA reads as TGTGCCATCAGTAATGACATCTACAATGAGCAGTTCTTC.

The CDR3 reads CASSQDRTGGRETQYF. The CDR3 nucleotides read TGCGCCAGCAGCCAAGATAGGACAGGGGGTAGGGAGACCCAGTACTTC. The V gene is TRBV4-1, the J gene TRBJ2-5; 10 bases are shared with TRBD1. Trimming cost V 0 bases and J 5 bases; bases outside gene matches: 6. There are 16 residues in the CDR3. CDR1 is MGHRA, CDR2 YSYEKL, per germline.

In its sample, this clone was seen a few times. The chain has TRBV4-2 and TRBJ2-1; no definite D call. V was shortened by 6 bases and J by 0 bases, with 12 bases between the two germline ends. The germline V gene encodes CDR1 LGHNA and CDR2 YNFKEQ. The CDR3 has 15 residues. The CDR3 spells CASSSGSSSYNEQFF. DNA of the CDR3: TGTGCCAGCAGTTCCGGGTCGAGCTCCTACAATGAGCAGTTCTTC.

This sequence joins TRBV28 and TRBJ1-6, with 7 bases lining up with TRBD1. The ends lost 5 bases at V and 9 bases at J; junction bases unmatched: 4. CDR1 is MDHEN and CDR2 is SYDVKM in the germline V gene. The CDR3 consists of 13 residues. CDR3 sequence reads: CASSRQGGSPLHF. The CDR3 nucleotides are TGTGCCAGCAGTCGCCAGGGGGGTTCACCCCTCCACTTT.

In its sample, this clone was seen a few times. This sequence joins TRBV11-2 and TRBJ2-3, with D perhaps matching TRBD2 (6 bases). Germline V gene lookup returns CDR1 SGHAT and CDR2 FQNNGV. There are 16 residues in the CDR3. The germline V and J ends were trimmed by 2 bases and 3 bases, with 15 bases remaining between them. The CDR3 DNA sequence: TGTGCCAGCAGCTTATCCGGGCGGGGTGGGACAGATACGCAGTATTTT. Translating it yields CASSLSGRGGTDTQYF.

This clone has only a few counts. The chain recombines TRBV29-1 with TRBJ2-3, with 7 bases matching TRBD2. Germline trimming cut 4 bases from V and 1 base from J; bases unmatched to any gene: 2. The CDR3 is 13 amino acids. Germline-derived CDR1 and CDR2 are SQVTM and ANQGSEA. CDR3 DNA sequence: TGCAGCGTTGGGGCGGGGGGCACAGATACGCAGTATTTT. Translating it yields CSVGAGGTDTQYF.

There are a few counts of this clone. CDR3 amino acids: CASTTRQGTSAETQYF. The CDR3 bases are TGTGCCAGCACTACCCGACAGGGGACTAGCGCCGAGACCCAGTACTTC. The V gene is TRBV5-4, the J gene TRBJ2-5; TRBD2 aligns across 10 bases. This CDR3 is built from 16 residues. From germline, CDR1 is SGHNT and CDR2 YYREEE (reference sequence). After removal of 6 bases from V and 5 bases from J, the junction contained 13 bases not matched to a gene. Looking up the rest from reference TRBV5-4 and TRBJ2-5 gives the full variable domain: ETGVTQSPTHLIKTRGQQVTLRCSSQSGHNTVSWYQQALGQGPQFIFQYYREEENGRGNFPPRFSGLQFPNYSSELNVNALELDDSALYLCASTTRQGTSAETQYFGPGTRLLVL.

This clone was found a few times. The chain couples TRBV10-3 to TRBJ2-3, with a weak D call TRBD1 (6 bases). V gave up 8 bases and J gave up 0 bases, with 15 bases separating them. The CDR3 is 15 residues long. Germline V gene sequence: CDR1 ENHRY, CDR2 SYGVKD. The CDR3 protein is CAIGAQGPSTDTQYF. The CDR3 region has the DNA TGTGCCATCGGGGCCCAGGGGCCTAGCACAGATACGCAGTATTTT.

This clone was found a few times. The rearrangement links TRBV6-5 to TRBJ2-1; 9 nucleotides line up with TRBD2. Germline CDR1 reads MNHEY; CDR2 reads SVGAGI. V lost 7 bases and J lost 14; bases outside the gene matches: 12. The CDR3 has 13 residues. The CDR3: CASTDPVGGGEFF. As DNA, the CDR3 is TGTGCCAGCACCGACCCGGTTGGCGGGGGGGAGTTCTTC.

J is TRBJ2-7 and V is TRBV10-3; D possibly corresponds to TRBD1 (6 bases). Trimming took off 5 bases at V and 2 bases at J, with 16 bases between the two ends. The germline gives CDR1 ENHRY, CDR2 SYGVKD. The CDR3 contains 15 residues. CDR3 protein: CAISKDRAAAYEQYF. The CDR3 DNA is TGTGCCATCAGTAAGGACAGAGCAGCCGCCTACGAGCAGTACTTC.

This clone was detected only a few times. The chain links TRBV27 to TRBJ1-1; 10 bases align to TRBD1. Trimming took 2 bases from V and 4 from J; bases not matched to a gene: 7. This CDR3 spans 16 amino acids. Germline V lookup: CDR1 MNHEY, CDR2 SMNVEV (reference sequence). The CDR3 region is CASSLRGQGLGTEAFF. CDR3 coding DNA: TGTGCCAGCAGTTTACGGGGACAGGGGTTGGGCACTGAAGCTTTCTTT.

This chain uses TRBV19 with TRBJ2-1, with 11 bases lining up with TRBD2. V was clipped by 6 bases and J by 7 bases; unmatched bases: 2. Per germline, CDR1 LNHDA and CDR2 SQIVND (reference sequence). The CDR3 totals 13 residues. This chain's CDR3 is CASRTSGGNEQFF. DNA for the CDR3: TGTGCCAGTAGAACTAGCGGGGGAAATGAGCAGTTCTTC.

The sample holds a few counts of this clone. The J gene is TRBJ2-7, the V gene TRBV7-9; TRBD1 aligns across 10 bases. The germline V gene has CDR1 SEHNR and CDR2 FQNEAQ (reference sequence). The CDR3 extends over 15 amino acids. With 5 bases clipped from V and 5 bases from J, the junction kept 9 bases outside the gene matches. The CDR3 sequence: CASSETGQGIHEQYF. CDR3 in DNA: TGTGCCAGCAGCGAAACGGGACAGGGGATCCACGAGCAGTACTTC. Filled out from reference TRBV7-9 and TRBJ2-7, the complete variable domain reads DTGVSQNPRHKITKRGQNVTFRCDPISEHNRLYWYRQTLGQGPEFLTYFQNEAQLEKSRLLSDRFSAERPKGSFSTLEIQRTEQGDSAMYLCASSETGQGIHEQYFGPGTRLTVT.

The CDR3 DNA follows: TGCGCCAGCAGCTTACCGGGACAGACCTACGAGCAGTACTTC. The encoded protein is CASSLPGQTYEQYF. V is TRBV5-1 and J is TRBJ2-7, with TRBD1 identical over 7 bases. In germline, CDR1 is SGHRS, CDR2 YFSETQ. The CDR3 is 14 residues long. The V and J ends lost 2 bases and 2 bases, in that order; junction bases with no gene match: 4. Using reference TRBV5-1 and TRBJ2-7 for the parts outside the CDR3, the full variable domain is KAGVTQTPRYLIKTRGQQVTLSCSPISGHRSVSWYQQTPGQGLQFLFEYFSETQRNKGNFPGRFSGRQFSNSRSEMNVSTLELGDSALYLCASSLPGQTYEQYFGPGTRLTVT.

As concerns this clone: Other DNA sequences of this sample code for an identical CDR3. The chain combines TRBV5-1 with TRBJ2-2; possibly TRBD1 for D (6 bases). There are 14 residues in the CDR3. Germline lookup yields CDR1 SGHRS and CDR2 YFSETQ. V was pared by 6 bases and J by 1 base, with 10 bases between. The CDR3 bases are TGCGCCAGCAATCCGGGACAGAACACCGGGGAGCTGTTTTTT. Residues: CASNPGQNTGELFF.